Following are 15 T cell receptor beta chains from one sample sequenced in a study of blood T cell repertoires in COVID-19. This table comes from immunoSEQ multiplex PCR, and its TCRdb copy is limited to in-frame clones, with some not included. The sample carries about 190,000 clones, approximately 86% recorded once. Sequences were obtained from peripheral blood. These receptor sequences come from a man between 25 and 39 years old with acute or convalescent COVID-19.

The V call is TRBV7-6, the J call TRBJ2-1, with a tentative D call TRBD2 (6 bases). V was shortened by 7 bases and J by 4 bases, with 20 bases between the two germline ends. This CDR3 is 16 amino acids long. CDR1 is SGHVS, CDR2 FNYEAQ, per germline. The CDR3 DNA is TGTGCCAGCACCATATCGCAACCCGGGGGATACAATGAGCAGTTCTTC. It encodes CASTISQPGGYNEQFF.

The rearrangement joins TRBV19 to TRBJ1-1; no firm D call. Germline V lookup: CDR1 LNHDA, CDR2 SQIVND (reference sequence). Trimming left V 4 bases short and J 1 base short, with 4 bases between. There are 12 residues in the CDR3. CDR3 protein: CASSNRNTEAFF. CDR3 bases: TGTGCCAGTAGTAACAGGAACACTGAAGCTTTCTTT.

For the CDR3, the DNA is TGTGCTAGTGGTTTAGGGGGAGGGGGGTACGAGCAGTACTTC. It codes for CASGLGGGGYEQYF. The V and J genes are TRBV12-5 and TRBJ2-7; D is possibly TRBD2 (7 bases). The germline V gene encodes CDR1 LGHNT and CDR2 FRNRAP. The V gene lost 3 bases and the J gene lost 4 bases, with 13 bases spanning the gap. This CDR3 is built from 14 residues.

This chain uses TRBV29-1 with TRBJ2-1; 9 bases are shared with TRBD2. The CDR3 covers 16 residues. Germline V gene lookup returns CDR1 SQVTM and CDR2 ANQGSEA. The J segment lost 0 bases and the V segment lost 6 bases, leaving 9 bases of the junction unmatched. CDR3: CSVSRSGRSSYNEQFF. DNA of the CDR3: TGCAGCGTGAGTCGAAGCGGGAGGAGCTCCTACAATGAGCAGTTCTTC.

This clone was recorded once. The V gene is TRBV7-3, the J gene TRBJ2-7; D perhaps matches TRBD1 (6 bases). Trimming took off 2 bases at V and 5 bases at J, with 13 bases between the two ends. Germline assignment: CDR1 SGHTA and CDR2 FQGTGA. The CDR3 covers 14 residues. Here the CDR3 reads CASSLFPGADEQYF. For the CDR3, the DNA is TGTGCCAGCAGCTTATTCCCAGGGGCCGACGAGCAGTACTTC.

This clone appeared a few times. The V and J genes are TRBV19 and TRBJ1-5, with 9 bases fitting TRBD1. J gave up 6 bases and V 4 bases, and 19 bases lay outside the gene matches. CDR1 and CDR2 (germline): LNHDA, SQIVND (reference sequence). The CDR3 length is 19 residues. CDR3 sequence reads: CASSTRDRARRRGAQPQHF. The DNA of the CDR3 is TGTGCCAGTAGTACCCGGGACAGGGCACGAAGGAGAGGAGCTCAGCCCCAGCATTTT.

V usage is TRBV28 and J usage is TRBJ1-2; 8 positions match TRBD1. Germline CDR1 and CDR2: MDHEN and SYDVKM. CDR3 length: 14 amino acids. V shed 5 bases, J shed 4 bases, and the junction held 6 bases outside the gene matches. CDR3 DNA: TGTGCCAGCAGTCCGACCGGGACAGGCTATGGCTACACCTTC. It encodes CASSPTGTGYGYTF.

This chain uses TRBV7-2 with TRBJ2-3; 7 nucleotides line up with TRBD2. Per germline, CDR1 SGHTA and CDR2 FQGNSA. The V segment lost 5 bases and the J segment 1 base; nucleotides outside the gene matches: 15. The CDR3 has 18 amino acids. The CDR3 here is CASSPRRASGPRTDTQYF. CDR3 coding DNA: TGTGCCAGCAGCCCCCGGCGGGCTAGCGGACCCCGCACAGATACGCAGTATTTT.

The chain joins TRBV5-1 to TRBJ2-2; maybe TRBD2 (5 bases). V lost 3 bases and J 9 bases, leaving 18 bases between the germline ends. This CDR3 is built from 15 residues. Looked up from germline, CDR1 is SGHRS and CDR2 is YFSETQ. The CDR3 bases are TGCGCCAGCAGCTCGCGGGCGTGGGTTGGTAGGGAGCTGTTTTTT. It encodes CASSSRAWVGRELFF.

The chain joins TRBV27 to TRBJ2-5, with TRBD2 matching 8 bases. V lost 5 bases, J lost 6 bases, and 26 bases stayed unmatched. The CDR3 runs to 20 residues. Germline V lookup: CDR1 MNHEY, CDR2 SMNVEV (reference sequence). The CDR3 sequence: CASSRLPRAGVDFVGKTQYF. CDR3 coding DNA: TGTGCCAGCAGTCGACTACCTCGAGCGGGAGTGGATTTCGTCGGGAAGACCCAGTACTTC.

This clone was seen only once. J is TRBJ1-2 and V is TRBV19; the match to TRBD1 covers 7 bases. J was trimmed by 7 bases and V by 6 bases; bases with no gene match: 5. CDR1 LNHDA and CDR2 SQIVND come from the germline V gene (reference sequence). This CDR3 has 12 residues. Written as DNA, the CDR3 is TGTGCCAGTAGCAAGACAGGGACTGGCTACACCTTC. It encodes CASSKTGTGYTF.

The gene calls are TRBV30 and TRBJ1-5; 8 positions agree with TRBD1. The V segment lost 1 base and the J segment 6 bases; nucleotides outside the gene matches: 2. Germline assignment: CDR1 GTSNPN and CDR2 SVGIG (reference sequence). There are 13 residues in the CDR3. The DNA of the CDR3 is TGTGCCTGGAGTGACCAGGGGGCTCAGCCCCAGCATTTT. It translates to CAWSDQGAQPQHF.

The rearrangement uses TRBV3-1 (or the pseudogene TRBV3-2) and TRBJ1-6; D is uncertain. The CDR3 is 15 amino acids. Germline loops: CDR1 LGHDT, CDR2 YNNKEL (reference sequence). V shed 1 base and J shed 7 bases, with 11 bases lying between them. The CDR3: CASSQVVSGNSPLHF. The CDR3 DNA follows: TGTGCCAGCAGCCAAGTGGTATCCGGGAATTCACCCCTCCACTTT.

The CDR3 here is CASSVASYNEQFF. CDR3 coding DNA: TGTGCCAGCAGCGTAGCGTCCTACAATGAGCAGTTCTTC. The chain couples TRBV9 to TRBJ2-1; D is unresolved. Germline V gene data show CDR1 as SGDLS and CDR2 as YYNGEE. The V end was cut by 0 bases, the J end by 1 base, with 2 bases between. The length of the CDR3 is 13 residues.

This clone was recorded a few times. CDR3 nucleotide sequence: TGTGCCAGCTACGGACTAGCGGGGGGGCCGGTCGGCACAGATACGCAGTATTTT. Translated: CASYGLAGGPVGTDTQYF. J is TRBJ2-3 and V is TRBV2, with 15 bases aligning to TRBD2. Germline CDR1 reads SNHLY; CDR2 reads FYNNEI. The V and J ends lost 8 bases and 1 base, in that order; junction bases with no gene match: 10. The CDR3 is 18 amino acids.